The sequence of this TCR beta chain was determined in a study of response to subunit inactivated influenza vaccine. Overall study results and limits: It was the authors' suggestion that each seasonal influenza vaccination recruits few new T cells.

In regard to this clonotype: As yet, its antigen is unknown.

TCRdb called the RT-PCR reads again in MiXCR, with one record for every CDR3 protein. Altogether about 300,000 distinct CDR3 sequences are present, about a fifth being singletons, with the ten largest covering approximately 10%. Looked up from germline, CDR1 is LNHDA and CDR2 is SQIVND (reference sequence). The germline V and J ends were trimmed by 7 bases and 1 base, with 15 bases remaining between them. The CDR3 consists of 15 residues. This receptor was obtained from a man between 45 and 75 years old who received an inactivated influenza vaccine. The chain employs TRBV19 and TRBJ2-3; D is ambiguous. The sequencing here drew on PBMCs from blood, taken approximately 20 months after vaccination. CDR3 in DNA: TGTGCCAGTACCCCCAGTTGGAAGGGCACAGATACGCAGTATTTT. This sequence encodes CASTPSWKGTDTQYF.